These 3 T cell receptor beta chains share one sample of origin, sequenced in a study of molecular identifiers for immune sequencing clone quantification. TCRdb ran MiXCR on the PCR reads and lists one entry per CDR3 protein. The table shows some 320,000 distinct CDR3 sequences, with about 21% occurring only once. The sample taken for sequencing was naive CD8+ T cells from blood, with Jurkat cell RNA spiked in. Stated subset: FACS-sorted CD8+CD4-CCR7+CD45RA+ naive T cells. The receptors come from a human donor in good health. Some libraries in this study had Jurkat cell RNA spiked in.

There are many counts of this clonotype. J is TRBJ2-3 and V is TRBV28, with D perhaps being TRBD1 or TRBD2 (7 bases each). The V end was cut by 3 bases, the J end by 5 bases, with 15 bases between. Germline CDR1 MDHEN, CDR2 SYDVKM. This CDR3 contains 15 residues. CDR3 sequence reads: CASSFYRGGLDTQYF. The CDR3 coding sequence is TGTGCCAGCAGTTTTTACAGGGGAGGGTTAGATACGCAGTATTTT.

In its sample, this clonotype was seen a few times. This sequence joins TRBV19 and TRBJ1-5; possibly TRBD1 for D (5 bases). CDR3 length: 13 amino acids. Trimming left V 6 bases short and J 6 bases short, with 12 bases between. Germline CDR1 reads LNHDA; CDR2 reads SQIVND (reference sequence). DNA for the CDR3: TGTGCCAGTAGGGCGGGGGGTGGTCAGCCCCAGCATTTT. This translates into CASRAGGGQPQHF.

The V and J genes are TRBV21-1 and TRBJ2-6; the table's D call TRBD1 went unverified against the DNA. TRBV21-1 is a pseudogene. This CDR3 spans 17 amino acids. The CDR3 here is CASSVSNRGPGANVLTF. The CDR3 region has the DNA TGTGCCAGCAGCGTCTCAAACAGGGGGCCAGGGGCCAACGTCCTGACTTTC.